These 29 T cell receptor beta chains originate from one sample sequenced in a study of beta chain features in type 1 diabetes (dated by TCRdb to the late 2010s). Library generation was performed with the immunoSEQ multiplex PCR assay. The entire isolated RNA was reverse transcribed using the High Capacity cDNA Reverse Transcription Kit, and thus expressed TCRB transcripts were sequenced. TCRdb stores this immuneACCESS table with in-frame sequences only. Part of the clones is absent; in the studies checked, under half of the shortfall reflects unresolved V genes, and no reason is known for the rest. The sample data list approximately 150,000 clones, and about 9.4% of these were observed just once. The biggest ten clones account for 1.3% of the sample. The sample consisted of naive CD4+ T cells from blood. The sample's cell subset or site, from its label and the paper: true naive CD4+ T cells. These receptors all stem from a man aged 18 to 30 in good health.

This clone was detected only a few times. The chain combines TRBV2 with TRBJ1-1; D might be TRBD1 (5 bases). Trimming left V 2 bases short and J 11 bases short, with 12 bases between. Germline CDR1 and CDR2: SNHLY and FYNNEI. This CDR3 is 12 amino acids long. CDR3 loop: CASSERGGFAFF. Here the CDR3 DNA reads TGTGCCAGCAGTGAAAGGGGAGGGTTTGCTTTCTTT.

This clone was detected ten times or more. The chain joins TRBV7-9 to TRBJ2-1; 11 bases match TRBD2. After removal of 5 bases from V and 8 bases from J, the junction contained 5 bases not matched to a gene. Germline CDR1 SEHNR, CDR2 FQNEAQ (reference sequence). The length of the CDR3 is 14 residues. This CDR3 is CASSLTSGAYEQFF. CDR3 nucleotides: TGTGCCAGCAGCCTGACTAGCGGGGCATATGAGCAGTTCTTC.

This sequence joins TRBV7-3 and TRBJ2-7; D ambiguous. Trimming took 5 bases from V and 1 from J, leaving 15 bases between them. The V gene's germline CDR1 is SGHTA and CDR2 FQGTGA. The CDR3 spans 15 residues. The CDR3 loop reads CASSPHRESSYEQYF. CDR3 in DNA: TGTGCCAGCAGCCCGCACAGAGAATCATCCTACGAGCAGTACTTC.

V is TRBV7-6 and J is TRBJ2-2, with 10 bases lining up with TRBD2. The V and J ends lost 2 bases and 4 bases, in that order; junction bases with no gene match: 4. Germline V lookup: CDR1 SGHVS, CDR2 FNYEAQ. The CDR3 covers 16 residues. The CDR3 region is CASSLRSGGGTGELFF. CDR3 nucleotide sequence: TGTGCCAGCAGCTTAAGGAGCGGGGGGGGCACCGGGGAGCTGTTTTTT.

The CDR3 DNA sequence: TGCGCCAGCAGCCTCCAGGGGGGTGGCTACGAGCAGTACTTC. Translating it yields CASSLQGGGYEQYF. The genes are TRBV5-1 and TRBJ2-7; perhaps TRBD1 as D (7 bases). This CDR3 is built from 14 residues. Germline V gene data show CDR1 as SGHRS and CDR2 as YFSETQ. The V end was cut by 4 bases, the J end by 3 bases, with 14 bases between.

This clone was counted between two and nine times. V gene TRBV9 combines with J gene TRBJ2-1; 7 positions match TRBD1. The CDR3 consists of 14 residues. Germline-derived CDR1 and CDR2 are SGDLS and YYNGEE. The junction had 7 bases not matched to a gene; V was cut back by 0 bases and J by 10 bases. The CDR3 is CASSVGQGRGEQFF. CDR3 nucleotide sequence: TGTGCCAGCAGCGTAGGACAGGGTCGAGGGGAGCAGTTCTTC.

The rearrangement joins TRBV20-1 to TRBJ2-7; unclear D gene. Trimming took 6 bases from V and 1 from J, leaving 7 bases between them. The CDR3 covers 11 residues. CDR1 DFQATT and CDR2 SNEGSKA come from the germline V gene (reference sequence). The CDR3 region has the DNA TGCAGTGCCAAGACATCCTACGAGCAGTACTTC. It specifies CSAKTSYEQYF.

This clone has only a few counts. The chain combines TRBV29-1 with TRBJ1-3, with D unclear. The germline V gene has CDR1 SQVTM and CDR2 ANQGSEA. This CDR3 has 13 amino acids. V lost 4 bases and J lost 0, with 7 bases in between. The CDR3 bases are TGCAGCGTTGGTCCGTCCTCTGGAAACACCATATATTTT. Amino acids: CSVGPSSGNTIYF.

This clone was found a few times. The V gene is TRBV7-9, the J gene TRBJ2-3; 10 bases map to TRBD2. With V trimmed by 6 bases and J by 0 bases, 3 bases remained unmatched. The germline gives CDR1 SEHNR, CDR2 FQNEAQ (reference sequence). CDR3 length: 15 amino acids. DNA of the CDR3: TGTGCCAGCAGGTTGACTAGCGGGAGCACAGATACGCAGTATTTT. Translated, it gives CASRLTSGSTDTQYF.

This clone has just a few counts. The chain couples TRBV9 to TRBJ1-2, with 9 bases fitting TRBD1. The CDR3 is made up of 14 amino acids. Germline loops: CDR1 SGDLS, CDR2 YYNGEE. With 8 bases clipped from V and 3 bases from J, the junction kept 8 bases outside the gene matches. The CDR3: CASSTGTGYYGYTF. The CDR3 DNA reads TGTGCCAGTAGTACCGGGACAGGGTACTATGGCTACACCTTC.

CDR3 in DNA: TGCGCCAGCAGCTTGGAGGGAGGCTCTGGAAACACCATATATTTT. Amino acid sequence: CASSLEGGSGNTIYF. The V gene is TRBV5-1, the J gene TRBJ1-3, with D unresolved. V lost 0 bases and J lost 0, with 7 bases in between. This CDR3 region has 15 residues. Germline V lookup: CDR1 SGHRS, CDR2 YFSETQ.

This clone was recorded a few times. The rearrangement joins TRBV7-2 to TRBJ2-7; 8 bases line up with TRBD1. The CDR3 is 15 amino acids. The junction had 8 bases not matched to a gene; V was cut back by 4 bases and J by 3 bases. Germline V gene lookup returns CDR1 SGHTA and CDR2 FQGNSA. The CDR3 DNA sequence: TGTGCCAGCAGCTCCGCGGGACAGGTCTACTACGAGCAGTACTTC. It is translated as CASSSAGQVYYEQYF. Complete variable domain (other parts from reference TRBV7-2 and TRBJ2-7): GAGVSQSPSNKVTEKGKDVELRCDPISGHTALYWYRQSLGQGLEFLIYFQGNSAPDKSGLPSDRFSAERTGGSVSTLTIQRTQQEDSAVYLCASSSAGQVYYEQYFGPGTRLTVT.

This clone was seen ten or more times. The V call is TRBV4-3, the J call TRBJ1-2, with 9 bases aligning to TRBD1. Germline V gene lookup returns CDR1 LGHNA and CDR2 YSLEER. V shed 3 bases and J 4 bases; nucleotides not matched to a gene: 3. The CDR3 runs to 14 residues. The CDR3 loop is CASSQIQGAYGYTF. CDR3 DNA: TGCGCCAGCAGCCAGATACAGGGGGCCTATGGCTACACCTTC.

The rearrangement links TRBV7-7 to TRBJ2-7; D unresolved. The V end lost 4 bases, the J end lost 1 base, and 20 bases lay between the germline ends. CDR3 length: 17 amino acids. CDR1 is SSHAT, CDR2 FNYEAQ, per germline (reference sequence). The CDR3 bases are TGTGCCAGCAGCTGCCCCGCCCATACCTACTCATCCTACGAGCAGTACTTC. Amino acid sequence: CASSCPAHTYSSYEQYF.

This chain links TRBV4-1 with TRBJ2-7, with a weak D call TRBD1 (5 bases). Germline V gene sequence: CDR1 MGHRA, CDR2 YSYEKL. V lost 0 bases and J 0 bases, leaving 21 bases between the germline ends. The CDR3 totals 19 residues. CDR3 region: CASSQEGNRPSTTSYEQYF. The CDR3 DNA sequence: TGCGCCAGCAGCCAAGAAGGTAACAGGCCCTCGACCACCTCCTACGAGCAGTACTTC.

This clone was seen only a few times. The gene calls are TRBV9 and TRBJ2-3, with TRBD1 identical over 7 bases. The CDR3 has 15 amino acids. Trimming at V came to 4 bases and at J to 1 base, leaving 6 bases not matched to a gene. CDR1 SGDLS and CDR2 YYNGEE come from the germline V gene. CDR3 coding DNA: TGTGCCAGCAGCTCGACAGGGCATGGCACAGATACGCAGTATTTT. Its translation: CASSSTGHGTDTQYF.

This clone was detected a few times. The genes are TRBV6-5 and TRBJ2-7; D is perhaps TRBD1 (6 bases). V was pared by 0 bases and J by 3 bases, with 12 bases between. Germline V gives CDR1 MNHEY, CDR2 SVGAGI. The CDR3 runs 15 residues. The chain's CDR3 is CASSYSTGNFYEQYF. The CDR3 DNA is TGTGCCAGCAGTTACTCGACAGGAAATTTCTACGAGCAGTACTTC.

This clone came up many times. This rearrangement joins TRBV14 to TRBJ1-2, with D uncertain. The CDR3 contains 13 residues. V gave up 1 base and J gave up 0 bases, with 3 bases separating them. Germline CDR1 is SGHDN and CDR2 is FVKESK. DNA for the CDR3: TGTGCCAGCAGCCAAGGAGCTAACTATGGCTACACCTTC. It is translated as CASSQGANYGYTF.

The sample holds a few counts of this clone. V and J are TRBV30 and TRBJ1-1; D is unclear. CDR3 length: 13 amino acids. Trimming left V 0 bases short and J 3 bases short, with 8 bases between. CDR1 GTSNPN and CDR2 SVGIG come from the germline V gene (reference sequence). The DNA of the CDR3 is TGTGCCTGGAGTGTACTGGGAGACACTGAAGCTTTCTTT. It yields the protein CAWSVLGDTEAFF.

The chain carries TRBV6-5 and TRBJ2-7, with D hard to call. CDR3 size: 13 residues. The V gene's germline CDR1 is MNHEY and CDR2 SVGAGI. V was pared by 3 bases and J by 1 base, with 7 bases between. CDR3 sequence: CASSYSVSYEQYF. The DNA for the CDR3 is TGTGCCAGCAGTTATTCAGTGTCCTACGAGCAGTACTTC.

This chain uses TRBV19 with TRBJ2-1, with TRBD2 matching 13 bases. The CDR3 is 15 amino acids. CDR1 and CDR2 from the germline V gene are LNHDA and SQIVND (reference sequence). Germline trimming cut 5 bases from V and 10 bases from J; bases unmatched to any gene: 8. CDR3 residues: CASSRRTSGGNEQFF. CDR3 DNA sequence: TGTGCCAGTAGTCGCCGGACTAGCGGGGGAAACGAGCAGTTCTTC.

This clone was seen a few times. The chain employs TRBV25-1 and TRBJ2-5; 7 bases fit TRBD2. The CDR3 runs to 15 residues. Trimming took 4 bases from V and 5 from J; bases not matched to a gene: 10. Germline V gives CDR1 MGHDK, CDR2 SYGVNS. For the CDR3, the DNA is TGTGCCAGCAGTGGAATTGTTGCGGGGGACGAGACCCAGTACTTC. It codes for CASSGIVAGDETQYF.

The rearrangement joins TRBV4-2 to TRBJ2-2; D may be TRBD2 (7 bases). The CDR3 extends over 16 amino acids. Germline CDR1 LGHNA, CDR2 YNFKEQ. Trimming took 4 bases from V and 2 from J, leaving 14 bases between them. The CDR3: CASSPRGGDNTGELFF. Here the CDR3 DNA reads TGTGCCAGCAGCCCAAGGGGGGGGGATAACACCGGGGAGCTGTTTTTT.

The J gene is TRBJ1-3, the V gene TRBV5-1; the D is unclear. Germline CDR1 reads SGHRS; CDR2 reads YFSETQ. CDR3 length equals 15 residues. Trimming shortened V by 0 bases and J by 0 bases, and 7 bases separated the two germline ends. The CDR3 bases are TGCGCCAGCAGCTTGGTTGCGGGCTCTGGAAACACCATATATTTT. Translated, it gives CASSLVAGSGNTIYF.

In this sample, this clone turned up a few times. The V and J genes are TRBV4-1 and TRBJ2-1; maybe TRBD1 (6 bases). Trimming took 3 bases from V and 7 from J, leaving 16 bases between them. Per the germline V gene, CDR1 is MGHRA and CDR2 is YSYEKL. This CDR3 comprises 15 residues. CDR3 region: CASSHWGQGRNEQFF. As DNA, the CDR3 is TGCGCCAGCAGCCACTGGGGCCAGGGGCGGAATGAGCAGTTCTTC.

The J gene is TRBJ2-2, the V gene TRBV6-5; 12 bases fit TRBD2. The CDR3 covers 15 residues. Per the germline V gene, CDR1 is MNHEY and CDR2 is SVGAGI. After removal of 5 bases from V and 7 bases from J, the junction contained 5 bases not matched to a gene. CDR3 protein: CASSGLAGRGGELFF. In DNA, the CDR3 is TGTGCCAGCAGTGGACTAGCGGGGCGTGGCGGGGAGCTGTTTTTT.

This clone was recorded at least ten times. This chain uses TRBV5-4 with TRBJ2-7, with D possibly being TRBD1 (6 bases). The CDR3 length is 12 residues. Germline values: CDR1 SGHNT, CDR2 YYREEE (reference sequence). V was trimmed by 3 bases and J by 5 bases, leaving 9 bases between them. In nucleotides, the CDR3 is TGTGCCAGCAGCTCCTACAGGGACGAGCAGTACTTC. Its protein product is CASSSYRDEQYF.

The rearrangement joins TRBV7-2 to TRBJ2-3; TRBD2 aligns across 8 bases. This CDR3 spans 15 amino acids. The V gene's germline CDR1 is SGHTA and CDR2 FQGNSA. V dropped 7 bases and J dropped 3; count of bases not matched to a gene: 9. This CDR3 reads CASTQTGRGTDTQYF. CDR3 nucleotides: TGTGCCAGCACCCAAACCGGGAGGGGAACAGATACGCAGTATTTT.

This clone was seen a few times. The DNA of the CDR3 is TGTGCCAGCAGCCGGACAGGGTCCAATGAAAAACTGTTTTTT. Its protein product is CASSRTGSNEKLFF. The V gene is TRBV4-2, the J gene TRBJ1-4; TRBD1 agrees at 8 bases. J gave up 5 bases and V 4 bases, and 3 bases lay outside the gene matches. From germline, CDR1 is LGHNA and CDR2 YNFKEQ. The CDR3 runs to 14 residues.